One and the same sample provided the 24 T cell receptor beta chains below, sequenced in a study of CD8 T cells in ankylosing spondylitis. The study, taken as a whole, reports: Seemingly characteristic of ankylosing spondylitis blood was a TCR beta motif consisting of 7 or 8 highly homologous variants.

Which antigens these TCRs recognize remains unknown. TCRdb re-called the 5' RACE reads through MiXCR, storing one row per CDR3 protein. The sample carries more than 600,000 distinct CDR3 sequences, under 20% recorded once. Source material: blood, either unsorted or a sorted T cell fraction (not recorded which). Receptors were obtained from a male donor with ankylosing spondylitis.

The V call is TRBV30, the J call TRBJ2-1, with 7 positions matching TRBD2. Germline V gene data show CDR1 as GTSNPN and CDR2 as SVGIG (reference sequence). This CDR3 spans 16 amino acids. The junction had 5 bases not matched to a gene; V was cut back by 0 bases and J by 0 bases. The CDR3 region is CAWSVPGGYSYNEQFF. The CDR3 coding sequence is TGTGCCTGGAGTGTACCCGGGGGGTACTCCTACAATGAGCAGTTCTTC.

This clonotype showed up just once. The chain links TRBV19 to TRBJ1-2; D is undetermined. The CDR3 has 14 amino acids. V was trimmed by 3 bases and J by 4 bases, leaving 12 bases between them. Per germline, CDR1 LNHDA and CDR2 SQIVND (reference sequence). DNA for the CDR3: TGTGCCAGTAGTATGGGCAGTAACTTCTATGGCTACACCTTC. This sequence encodes CASSMGSNFYGYTF. The entire variable domain, with the rest obtained from reference TRBV19 and TRBJ1-2, is as follows: DGGITQSPKYLFRKEGQNVTLSCEQNLNHDAMYWYRQDPGQGLRLIYYSQIVNDFQKGDIAEGYSVSREKKESFPLTVTSAQKNPTAFYLCASSMGSNFYGYTFGSGTRLTVV.

This clonotype was counted between two and nine times. The chain has TRBV20-1 and TRBJ2-1; tentatively, D is TRBD2 (6 bases). The V gene's germline CDR1 is DFQATT and CDR2 SNEGSKA (reference sequence). This CDR3 comprises 14 residues. The V end was cut by 6 bases, the J end by 5 bases, with 17 bases between. The CDR3 sequence: CSARRDPTNNEQFF. The CDR3 coding sequence is TGCAGTGCCAGGAGGGACCCGACTAACAATGAGCAGTTCTTC.

This clonotype was observed a few times. This chain links TRBV11-2 with TRBJ2-2; no clear D gene. This CDR3 is 16 amino acids long. CDR1 is SGHAT and CDR2 is FQNNGV in the germline V gene. Deletions cut 5 bases from V and 0 bases from J, with 13 bases between. CDR3 coding DNA: TGTGCCAGCAGCACCCGACAAGCCTCGAACACCGGGGAGCTGTTTTTT. Translated: CASSTRQASNTGELFF.

About this clonotype itself: Because the CDR3 is missing its conserved closing phenylalanine or tryptophan, this is likely a read error. J is TRBJ2-7 and V is TRBV10-3, with 10 bases identical to TRBD1. CDR3 length: 15 amino acids. CDR1 is ENHRY and CDR2 is SYGVKD in the germline V gene. V lost 6 bases and J lost 2; bases outside the gene matches: 7. CDR3 sequence (DNA): TGTGCCATCAGCCGGGGACAGGGGACTACCTACGAGCAGTACTTA. Translation: CAISRGQGTTYEQYL.

This rearrangement joins TRBV4-2 to TRBJ1-4, with D unclear. The CDR3 contains 14 residues. Germline assignment: CDR1 LGHNA and CDR2 YNFKEQ. V lost 0 bases, J lost 8 bases, and 10 bases lay in between. The CDR3 region is CASSQEWVREKLFF. CDR3 nucleotide sequence: TGTGCCAGCAGCCAAGAGTGGGTGCGCGAAAAACTGTTTTTT.

In its sample, this clonotype was seen a few times. The chain employs TRBV5-1 and TRBJ2-3; 10 nucleotides align to TRBD1. This CDR3 spans 16 amino acids. Trimming took 0 bases from V and 6 from J; bases not matched to a gene: 7. Germline lookup yields CDR1 SGHRS and CDR2 YFSETQ. This CDR3 reads CASSLAVGTGADTQYF. CDR3 DNA: TGCGCCAGCAGCTTGGCCGTCGGGACAGGGGCCGATACGCAGTATTTT.

The rearrangement joins TRBV9 to TRBJ1-2, with D uncertain. Per germline, CDR1 SGDLS and CDR2 YYNGEE. The CDR3 covers 13 residues. Trimming took 1 base from V and 0 from J, leaving 4 bases between them. The CDR3 protein is CASSVLPNYGYTF. The CDR3 region has the DNA TGTGCCAGCAGCGTACTACCTAACTATGGCTACACCTTC.

This clonotype occurred a few times. The rearrangement links TRBV7-9 to TRBJ2-7; a possible D gene is TRBD2 (6 bases). This CDR3 comprises 17 residues. The V gene's germline CDR1 is SEHNR and CDR2 FQNEAQ (reference sequence). V was shortened by 4 bases and J by 3 bases, with 22 bases between the two germline ends. The CDR3 DNA is TGTGCCAGCAGCTCCGGGGGTGGGACCGAGTTGAGCTACGAGCAGTACTTC. This sequence encodes CASSSGGGTELSYEQYF.

This clonotype was found once. This chain joins TRBV6-1 and TRBJ1-2; D gene ambiguous. Trimming took 5 bases from V and 5 from J, leaving 15 bases between them. Germline V gene lookup returns CDR1 MNHNS and CDR2 SASEGT. The CDR3 sequence is 14 residues long. DNA for the CDR3: TGTGCCAGCAGTCCCAGGACGGAGGGTTATGGCTACACCTTC. Its protein is CASSPRTEGYGYTF.

This chain uses TRBV7-2 with TRBJ2-2; possibly TRBD1 for D (5 bases). Germline CDR1 SGHTA, CDR2 FQGNSA. The V and J ends lost 3 bases and 4 bases respectively, with 9 bases between them. The length of the CDR3 is 14 residues. The chain's CDR3 is CASSLGLGTGELFF. CDR3 nucleotide sequence: TGTGCCAGCAGCTTGGGGCTGGGCACCGGGGAGCTGTTTTTT.

The chain uses TRBV5-1 and TRBJ1-6, with 7 positions matching TRBD1. The CDR3 is 14 residues long. Germline V CDR1 and CDR2: SGHRS, YFSETQ. V trimming: 0 bases; J trimming: 10 bases; junction bases outside the gene matches: 4. For the CDR3, the DNA is TGCGCCAGCAGCTTGGGACAGGGCTTGTCACCCCTCCACTTT. It yields the protein CASSLGQGLSPLHF.

V usage is TRBV12-3 or TRBV12-4 and J usage is TRBJ2-5, with 9 bases aligning to TRBD1. The CDR3 totals 14 residues. After removal of 5 bases from V and 5 bases from J, the junction contained 6 bases not matched to a gene. The CDR3 DNA reads as TGTGCCAGCAGTAACAGGGGGCTCAGCGAGACCCAGTACTTC. Protein sequence: CASSNRGLSETQYF.

The genes are TRBV24-1 and TRBJ1-5; D is unresolved. CDR1 is KGHDR, CDR2 SFDVKD, per germline. This CDR3 comprises 16 residues. V was pared by 3 bases and J by 4 bases, with 15 bases between. The CDR3 is CATSDPETDWNQPQHF. CDR3 DNA sequence: TGTGCCACCAGTGATCCTGAGACCGATTGGAATCAGCCCCAGCATTTT.

This clonotype has more than one count but fewer than ten. The chain uses TRBV6-1 and TRBJ1-5, with 7 bases fitting TRBD1. The CDR3 length is 16 residues. Germline CDR1 reads MNHNS; CDR2 reads SASEGT. With 2 bases clipped from V and 3 bases from J, the junction kept 7 bases outside the gene matches. This CDR3 reads CASSESVGGYNQPQHF. CDR3 DNA sequence: TGTGCCAGCAGTGAATCCGTAGGGGGCTACAATCAGCCCCAGCATTTT.

This clonotype appeared a few times. The chain has TRBV5-6 and TRBJ1-2, with 8 bases matching TRBD1. The CDR3 is made up of 14 amino acids. Germline assignment: CDR1 SGHDT and CDR2 YYEEEE. With V trimmed by 4 bases and J by 4 bases, 6 bases remained unmatched. The CDR3 protein is CASSDLTGAYGYTF. The CDR3, as DNA: TGTGCCAGCAGCGACTTGACAGGGGCCTATGGCTACACCTTC.

The chain couples TRBV12-3 or TRBV12-4 to TRBJ2-4, with D hard to call. V lost 5 bases and J 2 bases, leaving 16 bases between the germline ends. This CDR3 region has 16 residues. In DNA, the CDR3 is TGTGCCAGCAGTCCCTATGGGCAGCCTTCCAAAAACATTCAGTACTTC. It codes for CASSPYGQPSKNIQYF.

This clonotype appeared a few times. This rearrangement joins TRBV12-3 or TRBV12-4 to TRBJ2-7, with TRBD2 matching 11 bases. This CDR3 has 17 amino acids. The junction had 7 bases not matched to a gene; V was cut back by 3 bases and J by 0 bases. CDR3 nucleotides: TGTGCCAGCAGTTTGATTCTAGCGGGAGGAGCCTCCTACGAGCAGTACTTC. This sequence encodes CASSLILAGGASYEQYF.

The sample holds a few counts of this clonotype. V usage is TRBV6-5 and J usage is TRBJ2-3; D uncertain. V lost 2 bases and J lost 6, with 15 bases in between. Germline lookup yields CDR1 MNHEY and CDR2 SVGAGI. The length of the CDR3 is 15 residues. CDR3 sequence: CASSYTLGLIDTQYF. CDR3 DNA: TGTGCCAGCAGTTACACCCTTGGGCTGATTGATACGCAGTATTTT.

This clonotype turned up a few times. The rearrangement joins TRBV28 to TRBJ2-7; 8 bases align to TRBD1. The CDR3 length is 15 residues. The germline V gene has CDR1 MDHEN and CDR2 SYDVKM. With 6 bases clipped from V and 7 bases from J, the junction kept 14 bases outside the gene matches. The CDR3 DNA is TGTGCCAGCAGCCAAACATCACAGGGGGACTTGGAGCAGTACTTC. Translated: CASSQTSQGDLEQYF.

The table lists this clonotype with many counts. The chain has TRBV5-1 and TRBJ1-1; D unresolved. Between the trimmed V and J ends, which lost 0 bases and 0 bases, there was a span of 9 bases. The germline gives CDR1 SGHRS, CDR2 YFSETQ. This CDR3 contains 15 residues. CDR3 DNA sequence: TGCGCCAGCAGCTTGGCACCAGACATGAACACTGAAGCTTTCTTT. Protein: CASSLAPDMNTEAFF.

This chain joins TRBV28 and TRBJ2-1, with D unclear. V was shortened by 2 bases and J by 9 bases, with 8 bases between the two germline ends. CDR3 size: 12 residues. Germline V gene data show CDR1 as MDHEN and CDR2 as SYDVKM. CDR3 amino acids: CASSLRTPEQFF. CDR3 nucleotide sequence: TGTGCCAGCAGTTTACGGACCCCTGAGCAGTTCTTC.

The chain couples TRBV29-1 to TRBJ2-2; weak D call: TRBD2 (5 bases). CDR1 is SQVTM and CDR2 is ANQGSEA in the germline V gene. The CDR3 consists of 12 residues. V was shortened by 7 bases and J by 6 bases, with 12 bases between the two germline ends. CDR3 residues: CSGGWMAGELFF. The CDR3 bases are TGCAGCGGCGGGTGGATGGCCGGGGAGCTGTTTTTT.

In this sample, this clonotype turned up many times. The rearrangement joins TRBV24-1 to TRBJ2-7; TRBD1 agrees at 11 bases. Losses at the gene ends were 2 bases for V and 3 bases for J; bases not matched to a gene: 2. Germline V gene data show CDR1 as KGHDR and CDR2 as SFDVKD. The CDR3 runs to 15 residues. The CDR3 region is CATSDSGTGGYEQYF. The CDR3 nucleotides read TGTGCCACCAGTGATTCCGGGACAGGGGGCTACGAGCAGTACTTC.